A single sample gave rise to the 9 T cell receptor beta chains below, sequenced in a study of blood T cell repertoires in COVID-19. Libraries were prepared by immunoSEQ multiplex PCR; TCRdb keeps only in-frame clonotypes and omits some of them. The sample consists of some 270,000 clones, about 80% of them appearing once. Sequenced sample: peripheral blood. These receptors came from a person aged 65-85 years with COVID-19, enrolled during active disease.

This chain links TRBV27 with TRBJ1-2; 7 bases are shared with TRBD1. This CDR3 comprises 12 residues. Trimming at V came to 7 bases and at J to 2 bases, leaving 1 base not matched to a gene. Germline loops: CDR1 MNHEY, CDR2 SMNVEV (reference sequence). The CDR3 region is CASKTGNYGYTF. The CDR3 region has the DNA TGTGCCAGCAAGACAGGGAACTATGGCTACACCTTC.

This clone was seen more than once but under ten times. V gene TRBV19 combines with J gene TRBJ2-7; 8 nucleotides match TRBD1. Germline CDR1 LNHDA, CDR2 SQIVND (reference sequence). The junction had 7 bases not matched to a gene; V was cut back by 0 bases and J by 6 bases. The CDR3 consists of 15 residues. The chain's CDR3 is CASSIDSGQGREQYF. The CDR3 DNA follows: TGTGCCAGTAGTATAGATTCCGGACAGGGTCGCGAGCAGTACTTC.

The rearrangement links TRBV29-1 to TRBJ2-7, with 12 bases fitting TRBD2. From germline, CDR1 is SQVTM and CDR2 ANQGSEA. This CDR3 spans 14 amino acids. With 1 base clipped from V and 4 bases from J, the junction kept 2 bases outside the gene matches. CDR3 residues: CSVEGLAGDYEQYF. The CDR3 coding sequence is TGCAGCGTTGAAGGACTAGCGGGGGATTACGAGCAGTACTTC.

This chain uses TRBV7-2 with TRBJ2-1; 9 bases are a match to TRBD2. There are 18 residues in the CDR3. Germline V gives CDR1 SGHTA, CDR2 FQGNSA. V shed 2 bases and J 7 bases; nucleotides not matched to a gene: 15. The CDR3 spells CASSLHGGQGLAGNEQFF. In nucleotides, the CDR3 is TGTGCCAGCAGCTTACACGGGGGCCAGGGACTAGCCGGGAATGAGCAGTTCTTC.

The V and J genes are TRBV28 and TRBJ1-1; 8 positions agree with TRBD1. The CDR3 is 14 amino acids. Germline-derived CDR1 and CDR2 are MDHEN and SYDVKM. Trimming at V came to 7 bases and at J to 2 bases, leaving 6 bases not matched to a gene. The DNA for the CDR3 is TGTGCCAGCATTCCTGGGACAGGTAACACTGAAGCTTTCTTT. This sequence encodes CASIPGTGNTEAFF.

The chain is built from TRBV7-7 and TRBJ1-4; D not certain. CDR3 length: 13 residues. V gave up 5 bases and J gave up 8 bases, with 12 bases separating them. CDR1 SSHAT and CDR2 FNYEAQ come from the germline V gene (reference sequence). The CDR3 nucleotides read TGTGCCAGCAGCCTTAGGCCGGGGGAAAAACTGTTTTTT. Protein: CASSLRPGEKLFF. The full variable domain, with the rest looked up from reference TRBV7-7 and TRBJ1-4, is GAGVSQSPRYKVTKRGQDVTLRCDPISSHATLYWYQQALGQGPEFLTYFNYEAQPDKSGLPSDRFSAERPEGSISTLTIQRTEQRDSAMYRCASSLRPGEKLFFGSGTQLSVL.

This chain links TRBV14 with TRBJ2-2; 8 positions agree with TRBD2. V lost 4 bases and J lost 6; bases outside the gene matches: 7. This CDR3 comprises 15 residues. Germline V gives CDR1 SGHDN, CDR2 FVKESK. The CDR3 sequence: CASSLRAGGPGELFF. CDR3 nucleotides: TGTGCCAGCAGCCTTCGGGCGGGAGGCCCCGGGGAGCTGTTTTTT. Supplemented by reference TRBV14 and TRBJ2-2, the full variable domain reads EAGVTQFPSHSVIEKGQTVTLRCDPISGHDNLYWYRRVMGKEIKFLLHFVKESKQDESGMPNNRFLAERTGGTYSTLKVQPAELEDSGVYFCASSLRAGGPGELFFGEGSRLTVL.

As DNA, the CDR3 is TGCGCCAGCAGCCAAAAGGGACAGGGCCATTCACCCCTCCACTTT. Protein sequence: CASSQKGQGHSPLHF. This chain connects TRBV4-3 to TRBJ1-6; 9 bases match TRBD1. Germline lookup yields CDR1 LGHNA and CDR2 YSLEER. The ends lost 2 bases at V and 8 bases at J; junction bases unmatched: 4. This CDR3 comprises 15 residues.

The chain is built from TRBV19 and TRBJ1-1; D is perhaps TRBD1 (5 bases). Trimming pared 5 bases from V and 11 bases from J, leaving 24 bases between. Germline V CDR1 and CDR2: LNHDA, SQIVND (reference sequence). The CDR3 is 15 amino acids. The CDR3 protein is CASSSLGSQGGVAFF. CDR3 coding DNA: TGTGCCAGTAGTTCCCTCGGCTCGCAGGGTGGTGTGGCTTTCTTT. The full variable domain, rest sourced from reference TRBV19 and TRBJ1-1, is DGGITQSPKYLFRKEGQNVTLSCEQNLNHDAMYWYRQDPGQGLRLIYYSQIVNDFQKGDIAEGYSVSREKKESFPLTVTSAQKNPTAFYLCASSSLGSQGGVAFFGQGTRLTVV.